This T cell receptor (beta chain) appears in the sequencing data of a study of shared clonotypes between healthy human individuals. Germline CDR1 reads WSHSY; CDR2 reads SAAADI. With V trimmed by 3 bases and J by 6 bases, 12 bases remained unmatched. The CDR3 has 18 residues. Regarding this clone: The antigen is not known.

General study results and limits: In general, naive subsets displayed greater estimated richness than memory subsets did.

Each subset's genomic DNA was split evenly across several immunoSEQ plates. Each replicate PCR on the sorted subsets used roughly 210 ng DNA (around 30,000 T cell genomes). Sequencing used immunoSEQ multiplex PCR; TCRdb keeps in-frame clones, though not all of them. The sample lists over a million clones, 96% occurring once. The specimen sequenced was naive CD4+ T cells sorted from blood. The subset here: CD45RA+ positively selected. This clonotype originated in a man under 40 in good health. The V call is TRBV10-2, the J call TRBJ2-7, with 15 bases that match TRBD2. The chain's CDR3 is CASSDLKGLAGGRFEQYF. CDR3 DNA sequence: TGCGCCAGCAGTGATCTTAAAGGACTAGCGGGAGGGCGGTTCGAGCAGTACTTC.